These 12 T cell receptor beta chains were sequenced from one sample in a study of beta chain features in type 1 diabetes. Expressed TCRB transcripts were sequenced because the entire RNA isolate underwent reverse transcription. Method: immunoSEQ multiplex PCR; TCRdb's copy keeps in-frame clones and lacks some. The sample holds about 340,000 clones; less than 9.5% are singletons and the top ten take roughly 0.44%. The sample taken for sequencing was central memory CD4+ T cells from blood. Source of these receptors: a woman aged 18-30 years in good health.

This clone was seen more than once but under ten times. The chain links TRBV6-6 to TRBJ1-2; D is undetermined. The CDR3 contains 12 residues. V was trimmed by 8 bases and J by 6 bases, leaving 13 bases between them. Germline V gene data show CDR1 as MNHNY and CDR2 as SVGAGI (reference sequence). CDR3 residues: CASSGYGDGYTF. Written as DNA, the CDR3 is TGTGCCAGCTCGGGATACGGGGATGGCTACACCTTC.

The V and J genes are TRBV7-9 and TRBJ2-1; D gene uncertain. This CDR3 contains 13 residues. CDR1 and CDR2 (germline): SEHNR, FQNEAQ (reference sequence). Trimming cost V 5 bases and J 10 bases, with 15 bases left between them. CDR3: CASSQPIVWEQFF. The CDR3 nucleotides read TGTGCCAGCAGCCAACCTATAGTTTGGGAGCAGTTCTTC.

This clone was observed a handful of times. The CDR3 spells CASSLSTGRRGGYTF. CDR3 nucleotide sequence: TGTGCCAGCAGTTTATCCACGGGCCGGCGTGGGGGCTACACCTTC. The chain is built from TRBV28 and TRBJ1-2; the D is unclear. The CDR3 length is 15 residues. Germline V gene sequence: CDR1 MDHEN, CDR2 SYDVKM. V lost 1 base and J 8 bases, leaving 17 bases between the germline ends.

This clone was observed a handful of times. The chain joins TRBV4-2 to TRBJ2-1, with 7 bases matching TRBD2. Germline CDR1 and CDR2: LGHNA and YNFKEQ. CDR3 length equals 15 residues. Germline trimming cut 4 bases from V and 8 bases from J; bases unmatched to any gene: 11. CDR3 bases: TGTGCCAGCAGCCCGCGGCGGGAGAATCTGGATGAGCAGTTCTTC. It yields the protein CASSPRRENLDEQFF.

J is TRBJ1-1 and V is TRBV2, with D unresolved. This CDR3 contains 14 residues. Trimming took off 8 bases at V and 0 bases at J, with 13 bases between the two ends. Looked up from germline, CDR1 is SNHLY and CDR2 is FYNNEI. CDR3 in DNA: TGTGCCAGCCGATTTAAGTTCATGAACACTGAAGCTTTCTTT. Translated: CASRFKFMNTEAFF.

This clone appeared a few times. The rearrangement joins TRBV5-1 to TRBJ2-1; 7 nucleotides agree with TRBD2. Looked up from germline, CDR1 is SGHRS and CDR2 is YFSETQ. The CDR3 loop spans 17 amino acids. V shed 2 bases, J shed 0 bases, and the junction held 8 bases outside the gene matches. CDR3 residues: CASSFKLALSSYNEQFF. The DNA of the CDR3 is TGCGCCAGCAGCTTCAAACTAGCGCTGAGCTCCTACAATGAGCAGTTCTTC. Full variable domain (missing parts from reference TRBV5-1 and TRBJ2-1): KAGVTQTPRYLIKTRGQQVTLSCSPISGHRSVSWYQQTPGQGLQFLFEYFSETQRNKGNFPGRFSGRQFSNSRSEMNVSTLELGDSALYLCASSFKLALSSYNEQFFGPGTRLTVL.

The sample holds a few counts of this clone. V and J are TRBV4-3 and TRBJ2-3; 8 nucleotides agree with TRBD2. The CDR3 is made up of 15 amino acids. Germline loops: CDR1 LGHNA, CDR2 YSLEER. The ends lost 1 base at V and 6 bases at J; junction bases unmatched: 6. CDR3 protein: CASSQGQIAGDTQYF. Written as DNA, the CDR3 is TGCGCCAGCAGCCAAGGCCAGATAGCGGGGGATACGCAGTATTTT.

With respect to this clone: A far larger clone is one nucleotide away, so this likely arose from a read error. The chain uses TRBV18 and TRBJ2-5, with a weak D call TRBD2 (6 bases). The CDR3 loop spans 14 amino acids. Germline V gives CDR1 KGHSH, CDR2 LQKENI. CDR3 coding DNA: TGTGCCAGCGCACCCCGGCGGGGCCCAGAGACCCAGTACTTC. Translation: CASAPRRGPETQYF. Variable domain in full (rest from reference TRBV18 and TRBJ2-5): NAGVMQNPRHLVRRRGQEARLRCSPMKGHSHVYWYRQLPEEGLKFMVYLQKENIIDESGMPKERFSAEFPKEGPSILRIQQVVRGDSAAYFCASAPRRGPETQYFGPGTRLLVL.

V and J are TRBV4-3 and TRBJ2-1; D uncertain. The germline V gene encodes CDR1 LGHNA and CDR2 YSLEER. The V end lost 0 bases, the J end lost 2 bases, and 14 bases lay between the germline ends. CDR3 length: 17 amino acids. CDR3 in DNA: TGCGCCAGCAGCCAAGATCTTTACAACCGAGCCTACAATGAGCAGTTCTTC. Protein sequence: CASSQDLYNRAYNEQFF.

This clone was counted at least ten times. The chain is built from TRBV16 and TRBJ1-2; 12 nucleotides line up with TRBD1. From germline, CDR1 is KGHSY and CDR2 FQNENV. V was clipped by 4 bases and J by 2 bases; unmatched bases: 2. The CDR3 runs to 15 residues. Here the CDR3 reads CASSRDRGRNYGYTF. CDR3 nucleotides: TGTGCCAGCAGCCGGGACAGGGGGCGCAACTATGGCTACACCTTC.

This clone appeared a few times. CDR3 region: CASSQGLVRQETQYF. The CDR3 region has the DNA TGTGCCAGCAGTCAAGGACTAGTTAGACAAGAGACCCAGTACTTC. This sequence joins TRBV7-2 and TRBJ2-5, with 7 bases identical to TRBD2. There are 15 residues in the CDR3. Germline V gene lookup returns CDR1 SGHTA and CDR2 FQGNSA. Trimming took 6 bases from V and 2 from J; bases not matched to a gene: 9.

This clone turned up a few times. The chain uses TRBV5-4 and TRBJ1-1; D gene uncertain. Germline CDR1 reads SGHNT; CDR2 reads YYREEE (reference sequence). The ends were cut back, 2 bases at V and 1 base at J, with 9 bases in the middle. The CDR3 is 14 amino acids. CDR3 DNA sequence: TGTGCCAGCAGCTTCTTAACAGCGAACACTGAAGCTTTCTTT. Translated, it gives CASSFLTANTEAFF.